Following are 3 T cell receptor beta chains from one sample sequenced in a study of blood T cell repertoires in COVID-19. TCRdb keeps only in-frame clones here, not all; method: immunoSEQ multiplex PCR. The table has 180,000 or so clones, 84% seen once. Sequencing was carried out using PBMCs or T cells enriched from blood (not recorded which). The source of these receptors is a man in his forties or fifties who had recovered from COVID-19.

V is TRBV19 and J is TRBJ1-3; no reliable D call. The CDR3 extends over 15 amino acids. Per germline, CDR1 LNHDA and CDR2 SQIVND (reference sequence). V was shortened by 6 bases and J by 0 bases, with 12 bases between the two germline ends. The CDR3 region has the DNA TGTGCCAGTAGCCTATCCGGGAGCTCTGGAAACACCATATATTTT. Protein: CASSLSGSSGNTIYF.

This clone was observed a single time. J is TRBJ2-7 and V is TRBV6-6; 9 bases match TRBD1. In germline, CDR1 is MNHNY, CDR2 SVGAGI (reference sequence). The V and J ends lost 7 bases and 1 base, in that order; junction bases with no gene match: 5. The CDR3 is made up of 14 amino acids. This CDR3 reads CASKRDRASYEQYF. The DNA of the CDR3 is TGTGCCAGCAAACGGGACAGGGCGTCCTACGAGCAGTACTTC.

The table lists this clone with a count of one. The rearrangement joins TRBV5-4 to TRBJ2-3, with 10 bases that match TRBD2. With V trimmed by 4 bases and J by 3 bases, 11 bases remained unmatched. The germline gives CDR1 SGHNT, CDR2 YYREEE (reference sequence). The CDR3 runs 17 residues. CDR3 protein: CASSQKTSGLATDTQYF. In nucleotides, the CDR3 is TGTGCCAGCAGCCAAAAGACTTCGGGACTAGCGACAGATACGCAGTATTTT.